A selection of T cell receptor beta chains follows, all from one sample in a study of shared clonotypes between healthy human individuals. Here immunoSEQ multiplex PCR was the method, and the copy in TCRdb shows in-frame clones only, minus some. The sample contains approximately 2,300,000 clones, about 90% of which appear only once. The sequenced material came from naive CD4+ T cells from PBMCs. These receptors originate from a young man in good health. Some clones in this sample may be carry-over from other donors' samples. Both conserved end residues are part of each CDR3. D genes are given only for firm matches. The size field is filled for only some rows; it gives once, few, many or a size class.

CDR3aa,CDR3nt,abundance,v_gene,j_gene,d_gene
CASSLLVTNTEAFF,TGCGCCAGCAGTTTGTTGGTTACGAACACTGAAGCTTTCTTT,-,TRBV5-1,TRBJ1-1,-
CAWTDIGTEAFF,TGTGCCTGGACAGATATTGGCACTGAAGCTTTCTTT,few,TRBV30,TRBJ1-1,-
CASRDRSTDTQYF,TGTGCCAGTCGAGACAGGAGCACAGATACGCAGTATTTT,-,TRBV19,TRBJ2-3,-
CASSVRSANEKLFF,TGTGCCAGCAGCGTACGTAGTGCTAATGAAAAACTGTTTTTT,-,TRBV9,TRBJ1-4,-
CASSPDRGRRYGYTF,TGTGCCAGCAGCCCGGATCGAGGGCGTCGATATGGCTACACCTTC,-,TRBV28,TRBJ1-2,-
CASRWRGRSGELFF,TGTGCCAGCAGGTGGCGGGGGCGTTCCGGGGAGCTGTTTTTT,-,TRBV6-5,TRBJ2-2,-
CATRTVEYEQYF,TGTGCCACGAGGACGGTCGAATACGAGCAGTACTTC,few,TRBV28,TRBJ2-7,-
CASSYPGTANIQYF,TGTGCCAGCAGTTACCCCGGGACAGCAAACATTCAGTACTTC,-,TRBV6-6,TRBJ2-4,TRBD1
CSARTGYGYTF,TGCAGTGCTCGGACAGGGTATGGCTACACCTTC,-,TRBV20-1,TRBJ1-2,TRBD1
CASSQGRANTGELFF,TGTGCCAGCAGCCAAGGCCGAGCGAACACCGGGGAGCTGTTTTTT,-,TRBV4-2,TRBJ2-2,-
CASSPDSGNQPQHF,TGTGCCAGCAGCCCCGACAGTGGCAATCAGCCCCAGCATTTT,-,TRBV6-4,TRBJ1-5,-
CASSVQGSEKLFF,TGTGCCAGCAGCGTGCAGGGTTCAGAAAAACTGTTTTTT,few,TRBV7-2,TRBJ1-4,-
CASSFLGITDTQYF,TGTGCCAGCAGCTTCCTGGGGATTACAGATACGCAGTATTTT,-,TRBV7-2,TRBJ2-3,-
CASSRAGLNNEQFF,TGCGCCAGCAGCCGAGCGGGATTAAACAATGAGCAGTTCTTC,-,TRBV10-1,TRBJ2-1,TRBD2
CASSLAPGHSEEKLFF,TGCGCCAGCAGCTTGGCCCCGGGACACTCCGAGGAAAAACTGTTTTTT,-,TRBV5-1,TRBJ1-4,-
CASSQPRGHGYTF,TGTGCCAGCAGTCAACCCAGGGGGCATGGCTACACCTTC,-,TRBV28,TRBJ1-2,TRBD1
CASSDDRKSPLHF,TGTGCCAGCAGTGACGACCGAAAGTCACCCCTCCACTTT,-,TRBV6-4,TRBJ1-6,-
CASSLERVQETQYF,TGTGCCAGCAGCTTGGAAAGGGTCCAAGAGACCCAGTACTTC,-,TRBV5-4,TRBJ2-5,-
CASSRESMADTQYF,TGTGCCAGCTCCCGGGAAAGTATGGCAGATACGCAGTATTTT,-,TRBV18,TRBJ2-3,-
CASSLRAGEDEQFF,TGCGCCAGCAGCTTGCGGGCAGGGGAGGATGAGCAGTTCTTC,-,TRBV5-1,TRBJ2-1,-
CASSKSGNPYGYTF,TGTGCCAGCAGCAAGTCAGGGAATCCGTATGGCTACACCTTC,-,TRBV21-1,TRBJ1-2,-
CASSSPSGGPEQETQYF,TGTGCCAGCAGTTCGCCAAGCGGGGGGCCGGAACAAGAGACCCAGTACTTC,-,TRBV27,TRBJ2-5,TRBD2
CASSLDRPNEKLFF,TGCGCCAGCAGCTTGGACAGGCCAAATGAAAAACTGTTTTTT,-,TRBV5-1,TRBJ1-4,-
CAVPASGSPNEQFF,TGTGCCGTACCGGCTAGCGGGAGTCCAAATGAGCAGTTCTTC,once,TRBV2,TRBJ2-1,TRBD2
CASSPRQGAGTEAFF,TGCGCCAGCAGCCCAAGACAGGGGGCGGGAACTGAAGCTTTCTTT,-,TRBV5-1,TRBJ1-1,TRBD1
CASSAAGGKLFF,TGTGCCAGCAGTGCCGCAGGGGGAAAACTGTTTTTT,-,TRBV2,TRBJ1-4,TRBD1
CASSRDTGDTQYF,TGTGCCAGCTCACGGGACACCGGCGATACGCAGTATTTT,-,TRBV18,TRBJ2-3,-
CAISDTGFEVGNTIYF,TGTGCCATCAGTGATACCGGCTTCGAGGTAGGAAACACCATATATTTT,-,TRBV10-3,TRBJ1-3,-
CASSPGQRSGNTIYF,TGTGCCAGCAGTCCGGGACAGCGCTCTGGAAACACCATATATTTT,-,TRBV28,TRBJ1-3,TRBD1
CASRTGSTEAFF,TGTGCCAGCAGAACAGGGAGCACTGAAGCTTTCTTT,-,TRBV6-6,TRBJ1-1,-
CASSQVDWGGGYTF,TGCGCCAGCAGCCAGGTAGACTGGGGCGGTGGCTACACCTTC,-,TRBV4-3,TRBJ1-2,-
CASSLTGLAGAEQYF,TGTGCCAGCAGCCTTACCGGACTAGCGGGAGCCGAGCAGTACTTC,-,TRBV7-2,TRBJ2-7,TRBD2
CASSPKGGREPGNTIYF,TGTGCCAGCAGCCCGAAGGGGGGGAGGGAGCCTGGAAACACCATATATTTT,-,TRBV9,TRBJ1-3,-
CASSTSGISAKNIQYF,TGTGCCAGCAGTACGTCAGGGATCTCGGCCAAAAACATTCAGTACTTC,-,TRBV27,TRBJ2-4,-
CAIRGARGDTGELFF,TGTGCCATCAGGGGAGCTCGTGGGGACACCGGGGAGCTGTTTTTT,-,TRBV10-3,TRBJ2-2,-
CASFLGQGYYNEQFF,TGCGCCAGCTTCCTCGGACAGGGGTACTACAATGAGCAGTTCTTC,-,TRBV5-1,TRBJ2-1,TRBD1
CARSLADLWLAGGIKTYEQYF,TGTGCCAGAAGCTTGGCCGATTTGTGGCTAGCGGGAGGTATAAAAACCTACGAGCAGTACTTC,-,TRBV5-3,TRBJ2-7,TRBD2
CASSPQGAGELFF,TGTGCCAGCAGCCCCCAGGGGGCCGGGGAGCTGTTTTTT,-,TRBV27,TRBJ2-2,TRBD1
CTSGVLNNSPLHF,TGCACCAGCGGAGTACTTAATAATTCACCCCTCCACTTT,-,TRBV1,TRBJ1-6,-
CASSSGPIDEQFF,TGTGCCAGCAGCTCTGGGCCCATTGATGAGCAGTTCTTC,-,TRBV9,TRBJ2-1,-
CASRPGGGVGDYEQYF,TGTGCCAGCAGGCCCGGGGGTGGGGTTGGGGACTACGAGCAGTACTTC,-,TRBV28,TRBJ2-7,-
CASSLQGASNEQFF,TGCGCCAGCAGCTTGCAGGGGGCTTCGAATGAGCAGTTCTTC,-,TRBV5-1,TRBJ2-1,TRBD1
CALTGQGGALNTEAFF,TGTGCCTTGACCGGCCAGGGGGGTGCGTTGAACACTGAAGCTTTCTTT,-,TRBV30,TRBJ1-1,TRBD1